This TCR beta chain was observed in a study of shared clonotypes between healthy human individuals. Regarding this clone: Its target is not known.

Naive-designated CD8 cells lacked CD45RO, were positively enriched for CCR7, and omitted terminally differentiated effector memory CD45RA+ cells. V lost 0 bases and J 3 bases, leaving 16 bases between the germline ends. CDR3 length: 17 residues. The germline gives CDR1 SGHRS, CDR2 YFSETQ. Study processing details: Junction-only immunoSEQ sequences carried no quality scores, so filtering differed. Repertoires were generated with immunoSEQ multiplex PCR, while TCRdb's copy carries only in-frame clones and drops some. V and J calls and clone size come straight from that table; D and trimming were deduced from the DNA. Here the sample spans approximately 720,000 clones, 92% being singletons. The study's findings and limits: Naive CD4 clonotype sharing across several donors was 4.5% to 6%.

The rearrangement uses TRBV5-1 and TRBJ2-4; a weak D match, TRBD2 (6 bases). The sequence came from a man younger than 40 in good health. Sample: naive CD8+ T cells sorted from blood. The CDR3 DNA reads as TGCGCCAGCAGCTTGGGGCACGGGAGTAAAGGCAAAAACATTCAGTACTTC. Its translation is CASSLGHGSKGKNIQYF.